One and the same sample provided the 24 T cell receptor beta chains below, sequenced in a study of T cell clones after liver transplantation. Measured with immunoSEQ multiplex PCR; TCRdb has only the in-frame clones, and not every one. The sample records about 99,000 clones, 75% to 90% being singletons. The sample was CD4+ T cells from blood, taken before liver transplant. These receptors were obtained from a human donor who received a liver transplant.

The V call is TRBV6-5, the J call TRBJ1-3, with D hard to call. Germline V lookup: CDR1 MNHEY, CDR2 SVGAGI. Trimming shortened V by 6 bases and J by 7 bases, and 19 bases separated the two germline ends. The CDR3 is made up of 15 amino acids. The CDR3 here is CASSFTEASGNTIYF. The CDR3 DNA reads as TGTGCCAGCAGCTTCACAGAGGCCTCGGGGAACACCATATATTTT.

V usage is TRBV10-2 and J usage is TRBJ2-5; D may match TRBD1 or TRBD2 (5 bases each). The V end was cut by 3 bases, the J end by 1 base, with 15 bases between. Germline CDR1 WSHSY, CDR2 SAAADI. The CDR3 covers 16 residues. This chain's CDR3 is CASSEIEGLGQETQYF. As DNA, the CDR3 is TGCGCCAGCAGTGAAATAGAGGGGTTAGGCCAAGAGACCCAGTACTTC.

The genes are TRBV27 and TRBJ1-6; TRBD1 is a possible D gene (6 bases). The V end was cut by 7 bases, the J end by 9 bases, with 16 bases between. The germline V gene encodes CDR1 MNHEY and CDR2 SMNVEV (reference sequence). The length of the CDR3 is 14 residues. The CDR3 DNA follows: TGTGCCAGCACCAACCCAGGGGTCGGTTCACCCCTCCACTTT. Translating gives CASTNPGVGSPLHF.

The genes are TRBV5-1 and TRBJ1-2, with D possibly TRBD1 on 5 matching bases. Trimming removed 4 bases from V and 3 bases from J, with 16 bases in between. The germline gives CDR1 SGHRS, CDR2 YFSETQ. The CDR3 extends over 15 amino acids. As DNA, the CDR3 is TGCGCCAGCAGCCAATCGACAGTTTCCGACTATGGCTACACCTTC. Protein product: CASSQSTVSDYGYTF.

This chain uses TRBV7-9 with TRBJ1-1, with D possibly matching TRBD1 (6 bases). The CDR3 has 13 amino acids. Germline V CDR1 and CDR2: SEHNR, FQNEAQ (reference sequence). Between the trimmed V and J ends, which lost 3 bases and 9 bases, there was a span of 14 bases. The CDR3: CASSFSTGTQAFF. CDR3 DNA sequence: TGTGCCAGCAGCTTTTCAACAGGGACCCAAGCTTTCTTT.

The chain links TRBV9 to TRBJ1-1, with D perhaps matching TRBD1 (6 bases). In germline, CDR1 is SGDLS, CDR2 YYNGEE. V lost 3 bases and J 1 base, leaving 16 bases between the germline ends. The CDR3 is 16 amino acids. In DNA form, the CDR3 reads TGTGCCAGCAGCGCCAGAGAGGGGGGCACGAACACTGAAGCTTTCTTT. It translates to CASSAREGGTNTEAFF.

The CDR3 sequence is CASSVETTGGSYEQYF. For the CDR3, the DNA is TGTGCCAGCAGCGTAGAAACGACAGGGGGTTCCTACGAGCAGTACTTC. This chain connects TRBV9 to TRBJ2-7, with 9 bases fitting TRBD1. Germline V gives CDR1 SGDLS, CDR2 YYNGEE. Losses at the gene ends were 0 bases for V and 1 base for J; bases not matched to a gene: 5. The CDR3 extends over 16 amino acids.

This chain's CDR3 is CASSSRTDPSNGYTF. In DNA, the CDR3 is TGTGCCAGCAGCTCCCGGACAGATCCATCCAACGGCTACACCTTC. The chain couples TRBV5-4 to TRBJ1-2, with a possible D match to TRBD1 (6 bases). The germline V and J ends were trimmed by 3 bases and 8 bases, with 20 bases remaining between them. This CDR3 has 15 residues. The germline CDR1 and CDR2 sequences are SGHNT and YYREEE (reference sequence).

The genes are TRBV5-6 and TRBJ2-7, with D perhaps matching TRBD1 (6 bases). The CDR3 loop spans 14 amino acids. Trimming took 0 bases from V and 2 from J, leaving 9 bases between them. Germline CDR1 reads SGHDT; CDR2 reads YYEEEE. The CDR3 nucleotides are TGTGCCAGCAGCTTGGGACAGGCCCCCTACGAGCAGTACTTC. Its protein is CASSLGQAPYEQYF.

This clone was seen only a few times. The gene calls are TRBV6-4 and TRBJ1-2; D unresolved. Germline CDR1 reads MRHNA; CDR2 reads SNTAGT. The CDR3 is 14 amino acids. V lost 4 bases to trimming and J lost 8 bases, with 17 bases between them. The CDR3 spells CASSATGPSGGYTF. CDR3 DNA: TGTGCCAGCAGTGCAACGGGTCCTAGTGGAGGCTACACCTTC.

The chain uses TRBV19 and TRBJ1-2; D is possibly TRBD1 (5 bases). Germline CDR1 reads LNHDA; CDR2 reads SQIVND (reference sequence). Trimming took off 11 bases at V and 7 bases at J, with 23 bases between the two ends. The CDR3 length is 14 residues. The DNA of the CDR3 is TGTGCCTCAACACGGGACGCCCCGGGAGGTGGCTACACCTTC. Its translation is CASTRDAPGGGYTF. Filled out from reference TRBV19 and TRBJ1-2, the complete variable domain reads DGGITQSPKYLFRKEGQNVTLSCEQNLNHDAMYWYRQDPGQGLRLIYYSQIVNDFQKGDIAEGYSVSREKKESFPLTVTSAQKNPTAFYLCASTRDAPGGGYTFGSGTRLTVV.

This clone was counted a few times. This chain joins TRBV7-8 and TRBJ2-2, with D tentatively TRBD2 (6 bases). Germline CDR1 reads SGHVS; CDR2 reads FQNEAQ. Trimming cost V 10 bases and J 3 bases, with 15 bases left between them. The CDR3 sequence is 14 residues long. The DNA for the CDR3 is TGTGCCACCGGCGGGACGTCCGACACCGGGGAGCTGTTTTTT. The encoded protein is CATGGTSDTGELFF.

The CDR3 DNA sequence: TGTGCCAGCGTAAGCCAGTGGGGTCCCGGGGAGCTGTTTTTT. It codes for CASVSQWGPGELFF. V usage is TRBV27 and J usage is TRBJ2-2; D is undetermined. Germline CDR1 reads MNHEY; CDR2 reads SMNVEV (reference sequence). V lost 8 bases and J lost 6, with 16 bases in between. CDR3 size: 14 residues.

The rearrangement links TRBV7-2 to TRBJ1-5; D gene ambiguous. Germline assignment: CDR1 SGHTA and CDR2 FQGNSA. V lost 5 bases and J lost 5, with 19 bases in between. The CDR3 extends over 16 amino acids. As DNA, the CDR3 is TGTGCCAGCAGCCCGCAACGAGGACTACTCGATCAGCCCCAGCATTTT. Its protein product is CASSPQRGLLDQPQHF.

The rearrangement links TRBV7-9 to TRBJ1-1; D is unresolved. Trimming left V 0 bases short and J 1 base short, with 9 bases between. Germline CDR1 SEHNR, CDR2 FQNEAQ (reference sequence). This CDR3 is built from 15 residues. For the CDR3, the DNA is TGTGCCAGCAGCTTAGCGCGGCACACGAACACTGAAGCTTTCTTT. This sequence encodes CASSLARHTNTEAFF.

The gene calls are TRBV14 and TRBJ1-2; D is unclear. The CDR3 sequence is 13 residues long. With 0 bases removed from V and 4 bases from J, the gap between germline ends came to 6 bases. CDR1 is SGHDN, CDR2 FVKESK, per germline. The CDR3 sequence: CASSQDRSYGYTF. The CDR3 bases are TGTGCCAGCAGCCAAGATAGGAGCTATGGCTACACCTTC.

In nucleotides, the CDR3 is TGTGCCAGCAGCATTGGGGGCCCCTACGAGCAGTACTTC. Its protein product is CASSIGGPYEQYF. V and J are TRBV7-2 and TRBJ2-7; D is possibly TRBD1 (6 bases). Germline loops: CDR1 SGHTA, CDR2 FQGNSA. Trimming pared 5 bases from V and 2 bases from J, leaving 10 bases between. The CDR3 loop spans 13 amino acids. Variable domain in full (rest from reference TRBV7-2 and TRBJ2-7): GAGVSQSPSNKVTEKGKDVELRCDPISGHTALYWYRQSLGQGLEFLIYFQGNSAPDKSGLPSDRFSAERTGGSVSTLTIQRTQQEDSAVYLCASSIGGPYEQYFGPGTRLTVT.

V usage is TRBV7-9 and J usage is TRBJ1-6; 8 bases match TRBD1. This CDR3 spans 16 amino acids. V shed 4 bases and J 3 bases; nucleotides not matched to a gene: 5. Germline loops: CDR1 SEHNR, CDR2 FQNEAQ (reference sequence). CDR3 residues: CASSSGQGFYNSPLHF. CDR3 nucleotide sequence: TGTGCCAGCAGCTCCGGACAGGGCTTCTATAATTCACCCCTCCACTTT. Supplemented by reference TRBV7-9 and TRBJ1-6, the full variable domain reads DTGVSQNPRHKITKRGQNVTFRCDPISEHNRLYWYRQTLGQGPEFLTYFQNEAQLEKSRLLSDRFSAERPKGSFSTLEIQRTEQGDSAMYLCASSSGQGFYNSPLHFGNGTRLTVT.

V is TRBV11-3 and J is TRBJ2-1, with 9 bases matching TRBD2. The V gene end was trimmed by 3 bases and the J gene end by 4 bases; junction bases not matched to a gene: 1. The CDR3 length is 14 residues. Per germline, CDR1 SGHNT and CDR2 YENEEA. The CDR3 nucleotides are TGTGCCAGCAGCTTGACTAGCGGATACAATGAGCAGTTCTTC. Protein product: CASSLTSGYNEQFF.

The chain employs TRBV7-8 and TRBJ1-4; D call uncertain. The CDR3 is made up of 16 amino acids. Germline CDR1 is SGHVS and CDR2 is FQNEAQ. V gave up 5 bases and J gave up 8 bases, with 21 bases separating them. CDR3 nucleotide sequence: TGTGCCAGCAGCCCCAACCGGGCCCCAAGAAGGGAAAAACTGTTTTTT. As protein: CASSPNRAPRREKLFF.

This clone has just one count. Here the CDR3 reads CASSPGNPGRGEQYF. Here the CDR3 DNA reads TGTGCCAGCTCCCCCGGTAATCCGGGAAGGGGCGAGCAGTACTTC. The chain has TRBV18 and TRBJ2-7; tentatively, D is TRBD1 or TRBD2 (5 bases each). Trimming removed 6 bases at V and 6 bases at J, with 21 bases between. Germline values: CDR1 KGHSH, CDR2 LQKENI. The length of the CDR3 is 15 residues.

The rearrangement uses TRBV19 and TRBJ1-1; D is unclear. CDR1 is LNHDA, CDR2 SQIVND, per germline (reference sequence). V lost 1 base and J lost 5, with 14 bases in between. This CDR3 has 15 amino acids. The CDR3 reads CASSIATTPRTEAFF. The CDR3 DNA sequence: TGTGCCAGTAGTATAGCAACAACCCCGAGGACTGAAGCTTTCTTT.

The chain uses TRBV28 and TRBJ2-2, with 12 bases identical to TRBD2. Germline CDR1 MDHEN, CDR2 SYDVKM. The trim removed 6 bases at V and 0 bases at J, leaving 5 bases unmatched. The CDR3 is 17 amino acids. CDR3 sequence reads: CASSQGLAGTNTGELFF. CDR3 sequence (DNA): TGTGCCAGCAGCCAAGGACTAGCGGGAACGAACACCGGGGAGCTGTTTTTT.

J is TRBJ2-3 and V is TRBV2; tentative D call: TRBD2 (5 bases). The CDR3 is made up of 15 amino acids. The germline V and J ends were trimmed by 6 bases and 0 bases, with 13 bases remaining between them. Per germline, CDR1 SNHLY and CDR2 FYNNEI. The CDR3 reads CASSPEGGSTDTQYF. The DNA for the CDR3 is TGTGCCAGCAGCCCTGAGGGCGGGAGCACAGATACGCAGTATTTT.